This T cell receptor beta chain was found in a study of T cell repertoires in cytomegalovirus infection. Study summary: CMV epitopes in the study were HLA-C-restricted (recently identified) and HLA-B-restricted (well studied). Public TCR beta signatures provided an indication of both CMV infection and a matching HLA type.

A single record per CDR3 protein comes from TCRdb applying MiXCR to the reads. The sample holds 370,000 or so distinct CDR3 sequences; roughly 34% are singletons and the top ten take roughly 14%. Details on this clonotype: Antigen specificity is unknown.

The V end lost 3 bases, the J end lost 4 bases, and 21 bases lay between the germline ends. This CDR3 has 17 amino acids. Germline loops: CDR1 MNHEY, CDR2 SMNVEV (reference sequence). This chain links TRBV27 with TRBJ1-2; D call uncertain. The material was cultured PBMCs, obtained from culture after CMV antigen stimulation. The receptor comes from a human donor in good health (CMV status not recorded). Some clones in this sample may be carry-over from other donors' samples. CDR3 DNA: TGTGCCAGCAGTTTCCTTCCTGTCACGGTGGTAGGCTATGGCTACACCTTC. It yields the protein CASSFLPVTVVGYGYTF.